A single sample is the source of the 24 T cell receptor beta chains below, sequenced in a study of T-cell memory formation after mild COVID-19. TCRdb recomputed calls from the 5' RACE reads with MiXCR, one row per CDR3 protein. The sample has some 86,000 distinct CDR3 sequences, 20% to 25% seen once. Sequencing input: PBMCs or a T cell subset sorted from them (not recorded which). These receptors were obtained from a man aged 18 to 29 who had mild COVID-19 (a few samples of this study predate the infection). Cell type and time point are not known.

The chain carries TRBV4-1 and TRBJ2-2; a weak D match, TRBD2 (7 bases). V was shortened by 8 bases and J by 1 base, with 14 bases between the two germline ends. Germline CDR1 is MGHRA and CDR2 is YSYEKL. The CDR3 length is 15 residues. The DNA for the CDR3 is TGCGCCAGCGGGAGGGACACCCTGAACACCGGGGAGCTGTTTTTT. It codes for CASGRDTLNTGELFF.

The rearrangement uses TRBV5-1 and TRBJ2-7; D unclear. Trimming cost V 0 bases and J 0 bases, with 16 bases left between them. Germline V gene sequence: CDR1 SGHRS, CDR2 YFSETQ. The CDR3 is 17 residues long. CDR3 DNA sequence: TGCGCCAGCAGCTTGGGTCTAGGCCAGACTTCCTCCTACGAGCAGTACTTC. Protein sequence: CASSLGLGQTSSYEQYF.

This chain connects TRBV14 to TRBJ2-7; TRBD2 matches 7 bases. This CDR3 is built from 17 residues. V gave up 3 bases and J gave up 2 bases; unmatched junction bases: 13. Germline V gives CDR1 SGHDN, CDR2 FVKESK. The CDR3 loop is CASSQNPSGDRPYEQYF. The CDR3 bases are TGTGCCAGCAGCCAGAACCCAAGCGGGGACCGCCCCTACGAGCAGTACTTC. The variable domain in full, with the rest retrieved from reference TRBV14 and TRBJ2-7, is EAGVTQFPSHSVIEKGQTVTLRCDPISGHDNLYWYRRVMGKEIKFLLHFVKESKQDESGMPNNRFLAERTGGTYSTLKVQPAELEDSGVYFCASSQNPSGDRPYEQYFGPGTRLTVT.

This clonotype was counted a few times. The chain couples TRBV24-1 to TRBJ2-3; no clear D gene. The germline gives CDR1 KGHDR, CDR2 SFDVKD. This CDR3 spans 12 amino acids. Deletions cut 1 base from V and 6 bases from J, with 4 bases between. CDR3 sequence: CATSDFPDTQYF. The CDR3 coding sequence is TGTGCCACCAGTGATTTTCCGGATACGCAGTATTTT.

V and J are TRBV6-5 and TRBJ2-4, with D possibly being TRBD2 (6 bases). Germline values: CDR1 MNHEY, CDR2 SVGAGI. The CDR3 extends over 16 amino acids. Deletions cut 6 bases from V and 1 base from J, with 16 bases between. The CDR3: CASRRPDGGAKNIQYF. For the CDR3, the DNA is TGTGCCAGCAGACGACCGGACGGAGGGGCCAAAAACATTCAGTACTTC.

The chain uses TRBV20-1 and TRBJ2-7, with a tentative D call TRBD2 (5 bases). There are 14 residues in the CDR3. Germline V lookup: CDR1 DFQATT, CDR2 SNEGSKA (reference sequence). The ends were cut back, 0 bases at V and 0 bases at J, with 9 bases in the middle. For the CDR3, the DNA is TGCAGTGCTAGAGAGCGGGTTAGCTCCTACGAGCAGTACTTC. The encoded protein is CSARERVSSYEQYF.

The chain employs TRBV6-5 and TRBJ2-3, with 9 bases lining up with TRBD2. Germline values: CDR1 MNHEY, CDR2 SVGAGI. The V gene end was trimmed by 2 bases and the J gene end by 4 bases; junction bases not matched to a gene: 13. This CDR3 has 18 residues. CDR3 coding DNA: TGTGCCAGCAGTTACACCCACTTGGCGGGGGGGCCCCCAGATACGCAGTATTTT. Translating gives CASSYTHLAGGPPDTQYF.

This clonotype came up a few times. The V call is TRBV7-9, the J call TRBJ2-3; TRBD2 aligns across 7 bases. The CDR3 has 15 residues. Germline V lookup: CDR1 SEHNR, CDR2 FQNEAQ (reference sequence). V lost 5 bases to trimming and J lost 0 bases; unmatched junction nucleotides: 5. DNA of the CDR3: TGTGCCAGCAGCGACGCGGGGGTTAGCACAGATACGCAGTATTTT. Translation gives CASSDAGVSTDTQYF.

This clonotype was observed a handful of times. This rearrangement joins TRBV6-5 to TRBJ2-1; 13 bases are a match to TRBD2. The CDR3 length is 16 residues. Germline CDR1 MNHEY, CDR2 SVGAGI. The trim removed 6 bases at V and 2 bases at J, leaving 4 bases unmatched. Written as DNA, the CDR3 is TGTGCCAGCAGACCACTAGCGGGGGGGCCCTACAATGAGCAGTTCTTC. Amino acid sequence: CASRPLAGGPYNEQFF.

There are a few counts of this clonotype. The rearrangement links TRBV19 to TRBJ1-1; D not resolved. The germline V and J ends were trimmed by 7 bases and 1 base, with 7 bases remaining between them. CDR1 is LNHDA, CDR2 SQIVND, per germline (reference sequence). The CDR3 covers 12 residues. Here the CDR3 reads CASNSGNTEAFF. The DNA of the CDR3 is TGTGCCAGTAATTCAGGGAACACTGAAGCTTTCTTT. The full variable domain, completed using reference TRBV19 and TRBJ1-1, is DGGITQSPKYLFRKEGQNVTLSCEQNLNHDAMYWYRQDPGQGLRLIYYSQIVNDFQKGDIAEGYSVSREKKESFPLTVTSAQKNPTAFYLCASNSGNTEAFFGQGTRLTVV.

The rearrangement uses TRBV20-1 and TRBJ2-1, with D perhaps matching TRBD1 or TRBD2 (5 bases each). Germline-derived CDR1 and CDR2 are DFQATT and SNEGSKA (reference sequence). The CDR3 has 12 amino acids. The CDR3 is CRVSGGYNEQFF. The CDR3 nucleotides read TGCAGGGTTAGTGGGGGTTACAATGAGCAGTTCTTC.

This clonotype was recorded a few times. CDR3 loop: CASSLRQGPSYNEQFF. The CDR3 DNA follows: TGTGCCAGCAGCCTTCGACAGGGGCCCTCCTACAATGAGCAGTTCTTC. The chain combines TRBV13 with TRBJ2-1; 8 nucleotides align to TRBD1. Per the germline V gene, CDR1 is PRHDT and CDR2 is FYEKMQ (reference sequence). The CDR3 loop spans 16 amino acids. Trimming took 5 bases from V and 0 from J; bases not matched to a gene: 6.

There are a few counts of this clonotype. The J gene is TRBJ1-2, the V gene TRBV27, with 7 bases fitting TRBD1. V dropped 2 bases and J dropped 2; count of bases not matched to a gene: 5. From germline, CDR1 is MNHEY and CDR2 SMNVEV (reference sequence). This CDR3 has 15 amino acids. The CDR3 region is CASSLQQGINYGYTF. The CDR3 bases are TGTGCCAGCAGTTTACAACAGGGGATAAACTATGGCTACACCTTC.

The chain employs TRBV19 and TRBJ2-2; D is unresolved. Between the trimmed V and J ends, which lost 3 bases and 3 bases, there was a span of 5 bases. Germline V gene data show CDR1 as LNHDA and CDR2 as SQIVND (reference sequence). CDR3 length: 13 residues. The CDR3 here is CASSIADTGELFF. DNA for the CDR3: TGTGCCAGTAGTATTGCAGACACCGGGGAGCTGTTTTTT.

This chain connects TRBV6-5 to TRBJ1-5, with 8 bases lining up with TRBD1. Germline CDR1 MNHEY, CDR2 SVGAGI. The CDR3 covers 13 residues. V shed 10 bases, J shed 4 bases, and the junction held 6 bases outside the gene matches. CDR3 in DNA: TGTGCCACCGGAGACAGGGGTAATCAGCCCCAGCATTTT. Protein: CATGDRGNQPQHF.

This chain links TRBV18 with TRBJ2-4, with D possibly TRBD1 on 7 matching bases. The CDR3 spans 14 residues. Germline CDR1 KGHSH, CDR2 LQKENI. Trimming cost V 0 bases and J 7 bases, with 10 bases left between them. The CDR3 protein is CASSPPSGGNIQYF. CDR3 coding DNA: TGTGCCAGCTCACCACCGTCAGGGGGGAACATTCAGTACTTC.

This clonotype is a singleton in its sample. V is TRBV7-8 and J is TRBJ2-7; no firm D call. The CDR3 consists of 12 residues. Trimming shortened V by 1 base and J by 5 bases, and 6 bases separated the two germline ends. The germline gives CDR1 SGHVS, CDR2 FQNEAQ. The CDR3 sequence is CASSLGTNEQYF. The CDR3 DNA reads as TGTGCCAGCAGCTTAGGAACGAACGAGCAGTACTTC.

The chain joins TRBV4-1 to TRBJ1-3; the D is unclear. Germline V gene sequence: CDR1 MGHRA, CDR2 YSYEKL. CDR3 length equals 14 residues. V lost 1 base and J 4 bases, leaving 8 bases between the germline ends. The CDR3 is CASSQGVSGNTIYF. The DNA of the CDR3 is TGCGCCAGCAGCCAAGGGGTTTCCGGAAACACCATATATTTT.

The chain combines TRBV4-1 with TRBJ1-4; D possibly corresponds to TRBD1 (5 bases). The CDR3 covers 14 residues. V was cut by 1 base and J by 8 bases, with 11 bases left in between. Germline V CDR1 and CDR2: MGHRA, YSYEKL. CDR3: CASSQGLGEEKLFF. As DNA, the CDR3 is TGCGCCAGCAGCCAAGGATTGGGGGAAGAAAAACTGTTTTTT.

The chain employs TRBV11-2 and TRBJ2-3; the D gene is possibly TRBD2 (6 bases). The CDR3 runs to 14 residues. V was shortened by 5 bases and J by 5 bases, with 14 bases between the two germline ends. Germline loops: CDR1 SGHAT, CDR2 FQNNGV. CDR3: CASSAAHGGDTQYF. DNA for the CDR3: TGTGCCAGCAGCGCAGCCCACGGGGGAGATACGCAGTATTTT.

This clonotype occurred many times. The chain combines TRBV7-8 with TRBJ1-6, with D uncertain. The CDR3 covers 16 residues. CDR1 SGHVS and CDR2 FQNEAQ come from the germline V gene. V lost 6 bases and J lost 0, with 12 bases in between. CDR3 region: CASRPVPSSYNSPLHF. In DNA form, the CDR3 reads TGTGCCAGCAGACCCGTCCCGAGCTCCTATAATTCACCCCTCCACTTT.

The J gene is TRBJ1-1, the V gene TRBV6-5; TRBD1 is a possible D gene (6 bases). Trimming removed 8 bases from V and 0 bases from J, with 16 bases in between. CDR1 and CDR2 from the germline V gene are MNHEY and SVGAGI. CDR3 size: 15 residues. The CDR3, as DNA: TGTGCCAGCGCGTTGGCAGGGGAATTGAACACTGAAGCTTTCTTT. As protein: CASALAGELNTEAFF.

The chain recombines TRBV7-6 with TRBJ2-3, with unresolved D. The CDR3 has 13 amino acids. CDR1 is SGHVS, CDR2 FNYEAQ, per germline. V lost 4 bases and J 3 bases, leaving 8 bases between the germline ends. The CDR3 sequence is CASSSTFTDTQYF. CDR3 nucleotides: TGTGCCAGCAGCTCCACCTTTACAGATACGCAGTATTTT.

The chain couples TRBV6-6 to TRBJ2-7; no definite D call. The V and J ends lost 2 bases and 1 base respectively, with 12 bases between them. CDR1 MNHNY and CDR2 SVGAGI come from the germline V gene (reference sequence). The CDR3 runs 15 residues. The chain's CDR3 is CASSYLELHSYEQYV. The CDR3 DNA is TGTGCCAGCAGTTACCTCGAATTACATTCCTACGAGCAGTACGTC.